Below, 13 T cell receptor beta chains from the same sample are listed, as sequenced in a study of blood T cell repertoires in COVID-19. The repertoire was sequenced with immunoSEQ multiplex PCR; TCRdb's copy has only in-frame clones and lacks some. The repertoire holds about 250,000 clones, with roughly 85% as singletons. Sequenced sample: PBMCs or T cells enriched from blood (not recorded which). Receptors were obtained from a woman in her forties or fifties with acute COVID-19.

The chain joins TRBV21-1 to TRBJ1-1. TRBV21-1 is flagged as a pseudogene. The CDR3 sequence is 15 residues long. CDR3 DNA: TGTGCCAGCAGCAAAGCGGTCCACAGGGAGGGCGAAGCTTTCTTT. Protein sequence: CASSKAVHREGEAFF.

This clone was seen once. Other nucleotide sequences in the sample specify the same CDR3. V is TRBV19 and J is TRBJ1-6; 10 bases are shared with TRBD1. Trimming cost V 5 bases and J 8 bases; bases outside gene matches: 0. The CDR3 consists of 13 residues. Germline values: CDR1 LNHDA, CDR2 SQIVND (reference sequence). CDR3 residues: CASSGTGDSPLHF. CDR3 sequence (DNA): TGTGCCAGTAGTGGGACAGGGGATTCACCCCTCCACTTT.

DNA for the CDR3: TGTGCCAGCTCGCCAAGGACTAGCGGGGGTGAGAATGAGCAGTTCTTC. As protein: CASSPRTSGGENEQFF. This rearrangement joins TRBV18 to TRBJ2-1; 13 nucleotides align to TRBD2. Germline values: CDR1 KGHSH, CDR2 LQKENI. This CDR3 has 16 amino acids. Unmatched junction bases numbered 9, after V lost 6 bases and J lost 7 bases. The full variable domain, rest sourced from reference TRBV18 and TRBJ2-1, is NAGVMQNPRHLVRRRGQEARLRCSPMKGHSHVYWYRQLPEEGLKFMVYLQKENIIDESGMPKERFSAEFPKEGPSILRIQQVVRGDSAAYFCASSPRTSGGENEQFFGPGTRLTVL.

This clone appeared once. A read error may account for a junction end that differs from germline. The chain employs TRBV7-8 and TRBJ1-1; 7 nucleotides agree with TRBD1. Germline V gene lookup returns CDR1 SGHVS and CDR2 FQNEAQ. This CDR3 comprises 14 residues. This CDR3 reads CASTLPGQPTEAFF. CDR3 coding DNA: TGTGCCAGCACCTTACCGGGACAGCCGACTGAAGCTTTCTTT.

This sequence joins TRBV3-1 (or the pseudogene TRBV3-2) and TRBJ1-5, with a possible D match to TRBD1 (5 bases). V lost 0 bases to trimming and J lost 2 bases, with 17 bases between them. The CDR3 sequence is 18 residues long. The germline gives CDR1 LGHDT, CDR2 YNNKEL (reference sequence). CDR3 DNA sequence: TGTGCCAGCAGCCAAGAAGGGTCCGGGGGAGGGTGCAATCAGCCCCAGCATTTT. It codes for CASSQEGSGGGCNQPQHF.

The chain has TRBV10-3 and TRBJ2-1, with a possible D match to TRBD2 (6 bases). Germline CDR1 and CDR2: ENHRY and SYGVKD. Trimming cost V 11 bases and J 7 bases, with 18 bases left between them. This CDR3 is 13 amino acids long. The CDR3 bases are TGTGCCGCCGCCGACGGGGGTTGGAATGAGCAGTTCTTC. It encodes CAAADGGWNEQFF.

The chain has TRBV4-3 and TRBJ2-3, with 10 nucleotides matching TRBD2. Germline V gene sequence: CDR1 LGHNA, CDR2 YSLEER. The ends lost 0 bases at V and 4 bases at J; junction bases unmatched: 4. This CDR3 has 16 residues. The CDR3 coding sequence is TGCGCCAGCAGCCAAGAATTGCTAGCGGGGGCAGATACGCAGTATTTT. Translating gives CASSQELLAGADTQYF.

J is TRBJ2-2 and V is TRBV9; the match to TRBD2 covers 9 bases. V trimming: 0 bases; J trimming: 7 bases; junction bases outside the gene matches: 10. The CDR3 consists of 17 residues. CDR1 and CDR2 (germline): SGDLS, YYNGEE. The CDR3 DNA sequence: TGTGCCAGCAGCGTAGCTACTGGCGGGGGGGATAACGGGGAGCTGTTTTTT. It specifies CASSVATGGGDNGELFF.

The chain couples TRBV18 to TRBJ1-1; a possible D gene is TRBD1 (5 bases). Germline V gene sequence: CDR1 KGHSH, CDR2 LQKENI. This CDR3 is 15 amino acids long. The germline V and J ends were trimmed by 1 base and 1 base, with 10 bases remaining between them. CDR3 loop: CASSPQGQANTEAFF. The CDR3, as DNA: TGTGCCAGCTCACCACAAGGACAAGCGAACACTGAAGCTTTCTTT. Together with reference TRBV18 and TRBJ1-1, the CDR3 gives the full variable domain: NAGVMQNPRHLVRRRGQEARLRCSPMKGHSHVYWYRQLPEEGLKFMVYLQKENIIDESGMPKERFSAEFPKEGPSILRIQQVVRGDSAAYFCASSPQGQANTEAFFGQGTRLTVV.

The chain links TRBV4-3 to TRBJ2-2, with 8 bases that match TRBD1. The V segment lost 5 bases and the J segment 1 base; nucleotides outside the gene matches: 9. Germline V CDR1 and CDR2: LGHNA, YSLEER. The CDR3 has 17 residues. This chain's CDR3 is CASSYQVGTGNTGELFF. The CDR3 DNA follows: TGCGCCAGCAGCTACCAAGTTGGGACAGGGAACACCGGGGAGCTGTTTTTT.

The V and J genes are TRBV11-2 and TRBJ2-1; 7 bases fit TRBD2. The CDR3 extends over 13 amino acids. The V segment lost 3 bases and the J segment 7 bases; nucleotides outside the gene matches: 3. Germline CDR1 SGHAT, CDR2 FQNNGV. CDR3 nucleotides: TGTGCCAGCAGCTTGGGGGGGGGAAATGAGCAGTTCTTC. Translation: CASSLGGGNEQFF.

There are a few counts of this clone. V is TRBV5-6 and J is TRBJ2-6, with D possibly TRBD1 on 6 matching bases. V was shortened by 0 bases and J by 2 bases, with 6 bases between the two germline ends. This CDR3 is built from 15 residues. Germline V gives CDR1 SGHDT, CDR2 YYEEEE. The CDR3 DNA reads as TGTGCCAGCAGCTTGGGGGGGCCTGGGGCCAACGTCCTGACTTTC. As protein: CASSLGGPGANVLTF.

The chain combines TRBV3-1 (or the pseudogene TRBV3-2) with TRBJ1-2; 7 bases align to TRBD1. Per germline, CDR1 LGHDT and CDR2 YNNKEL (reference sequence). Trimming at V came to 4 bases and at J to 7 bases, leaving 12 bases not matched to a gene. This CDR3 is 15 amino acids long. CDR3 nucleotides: TGTGCCAGCAGCCCCCGGGACAGCTTCACTGGTGGCTACACCTTC. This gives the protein CASSPRDSFTGGYTF.